The subject of this entry is one T cell receptor (beta chain). V lost 3 bases to trimming and J lost 5 bases, with 26 bases between them. The CDR3 covers 19 residues. Germline CDR1 reads SGHRS; CDR2 reads YFSETQ. The data were obtained in a study of cytotoxic CD8 clonotypes in ibrutinib-treated CLL. Sequencing was performed with immunoSEQ multiplex PCR; in TCRdb, only in-frame clones are kept and a portion is missing. The sample includes roughly 170,000 clones, under 85% seen only once; the top ten take about 4.9%. The rearrangement links TRBV5-1 to TRBJ2-2; perhaps D is TRBD1 or TRBD2 (6 bases each). The clonotype originates from a human donor with chronic lymphocytic leukemia. The specimen comprised PBMCs, sampled after 24 months of ibrutinib treatment. The CDR3 nucleotides read TGCGCCAGCAGCTCACCTCAGGGGTCTCTCCGGGGGAGAACCGGGGAGCTGTTTTTT. It specifies CASSSPQGSLRGRTGELFF.